A single sample is the source of the 28 T cell receptor beta chains below, sequenced in a study of blood T cell repertoires in COVID-19. Clones were sequenced by immunoSEQ multiplex PCR, and TCRdb holds only the in-frame ones, with some missing. The table includes about 230,000 clones, approximately 88% detected once. The sample taken for sequencing was PBMCs or T cells enriched from blood (not recorded which). The origin of the receptors is a woman aged 40 to 50 with acute COVID-19.

The CDR3 coding sequence is TGTGCCAGCAGCCTTCCAGGGACTAGGCAGTTCTTC. It specifies CASSLPGTRQFF. V is TRBV5-8 and J is TRBJ2-1; TRBD2 agrees at 8 bases. The CDR3 length is 12 residues. V was pared by 4 bases and J by 12 bases, with 6 bases of the junction left unmatched. Germline CDR1 is SGHTS and CDR2 is YDEGEE.

This clone was counted between two and nine times. The sample carries other DNA sequences with the same CDR3. The chain is built from TRBV19 and TRBJ2-2; D unresolved. There are 14 residues in the CDR3. V gave up 5 bases and J gave up 2 bases, with 9 bases separating them. Germline CDR1 LNHDA, CDR2 SQIVND (reference sequence). Written as DNA, the CDR3 is TGTGCCAGTAGTGAGCGTGGTAACACCGGGGAGCTGTTTTTT. Translation: CASSERGNTGELFF.

The chain combines TRBV29-1 with TRBJ1-5, with D possibly TRBD1 on 5 matching bases. Germline CDR1 reads SQVTM; CDR2 reads ANQGSEA. The CDR3 runs 13 residues. Trimming took off 5 bases at V and 2 bases at J, with 10 bases between the two ends. This CDR3 is CSVSQGGNQPQHF. CDR3 in DNA: TGCAGCGTTTCACAAGGGGGCAATCAGCCCCAGCATTTT. Full variable domain (remainder filled in from reference TRBV29-1 and TRBJ1-5): SAVISQKPSRDICQRGTSLTIQCQVDSQVTMMFWYRQQPGQSLTLIATANQGSEATYESGFVIDKFPISRPNLTFSTLTVSNMSPEDSSIYLCSVSQGGNQPQHFGDGTRLSIL.

This clone was detected once. This chain links TRBV24-1 with TRBJ2-1, with 11 bases that match TRBD2. Germline CDR1 KGHDR, CDR2 SFDVKD. CDR3 length equals 13 residues. The junction had 4 bases not matched to a gene; V was cut back by 7 bases and J by 9 bases. The CDR3 reads CATRGTSGLEQFF. The CDR3 nucleotides are TGTGCCACCAGAGGGACTAGCGGTCTTGAGCAGTTCTTC.

The rearrangement uses TRBV27 and TRBJ2-2; 7 nucleotides align to TRBD2. This CDR3 has 15 amino acids. The J segment lost 3 bases and the V segment lost 5 bases, leaving 6 bases of the junction unmatched. Germline assignment: CDR1 MNHEY and CDR2 SMNVEV (reference sequence). CDR3 sequence reads: CASSLGLGYTGELFF. CDR3 DNA: TGTGCCAGCAGTCTAGGACTAGGGTACACCGGGGAGCTGTTTTTT.

V gene TRBV2 combines with J gene TRBJ2-7; TRBD2 matches 10 bases. V was clipped by 3 bases and J by 6 bases; unmatched bases: 8. Germline V lookup: CDR1 SNHLY, CDR2 FYNNEI. This CDR3 has 15 residues. The CDR3 coding sequence is TGTGCCAGCAGTGATCGGGGACTAGCGCCTGGCGAGCAGTACTTC. Protein: CASSDRGLAPGEQYF.

The V call is TRBV2, the J call TRBJ2-2; D gene uncertain. V lost 2 bases and J lost 7, with 5 bases in between. Germline CDR1 SNHLY, CDR2 FYNNEI. The CDR3 contains 12 residues. The CDR3 loop is CASSESRGELFF. The CDR3 coding sequence is TGTGCCAGCAGTGAATCGCGCGGGGAGCTGTTTTTT.

The genes are TRBV6-2 or TRBV6-3 and TRBJ2-1, with TRBD1 identical over 7 bases. The germline V gene has CDR1 MNHEY and CDR2 SVGEGT. CDR3 size: 16 residues. V was pared by 5 bases and J by 9 bases, with 16 bases of the junction left unmatched. In DNA, the CDR3 is TGTGCCAGCAGTGTGGGACAGCCTTATCGGAGAGGTGAGCAGTTCTTC. It is translated as CASSVGQPYRRGEQFF.

This chain uses TRBV5-1 with TRBJ1-3; 7 bases agree with TRBD1. CDR1 is SGHRS and CDR2 is YFSETQ in the germline V gene. J gave up 2 bases and V 0 bases, and 2 bases lay outside the gene matches. This CDR3 region has 15 residues. CDR3 coding DNA: TGCGCCAGCAGCTTGGACAGGGGCCCTGGAAACACCATATATTTT. Translating it yields CASSLDRGPGNTIYF.

This clone was seen a handful of times. V is TRBV5-6 and J is TRBJ1-2, with D possibly matching TRBD1 (6 bases). Germline V lookup: CDR1 SGHDT, CDR2 YYEEEE. The CDR3 covers 15 residues. V was pared by 0 bases and J by 5 bases, with 14 bases between. CDR3 amino acids: CASSLEMGGGYGYTF. CDR3 DNA: TGTGCCAGCAGCTTGGAAATGGGAGGGGGTTATGGCTACACCTTC.

V gene TRBV6-1 combines with J gene TRBJ1-1, with TRBD1 matching over 8 bases. Germline V CDR1 and CDR2: MNHNS, SASEGT. The CDR3 runs to 16 residues. J was trimmed by 6 bases and V by 1 base; bases with no gene match: 10. CDR3 protein: CASSEEFRGPLSEAFF. The CDR3 bases are TGTGCCAGCAGTGAAGAGTTCAGGGGGCCGTTATCTGAAGCTTTCTTT.

This clone was counted a single time. The V gene is TRBV3-1 (or the pseudogene TRBV3-2), the J gene TRBJ2-3; D gene ambiguous. The CDR3 loop spans 13 amino acids. Germline V CDR1 and CDR2: LGHDT, YNNKEL (reference sequence). Trimming cost V 4 bases and J 6 bases, with 11 bases left between them. This chain's CDR3 is CASSPTFADTQYF. The CDR3 DNA sequence: TGTGCCAGCAGCCCTACCTTCGCGGATACGCAGTATTTT.

This rearrangement joins TRBV4-2 to TRBJ2-2, with TRBD1 as a possible D gene (7 bases). This CDR3 region has 16 residues. Per germline, CDR1 LGHNA and CDR2 YNFKEQ. V shed 1 base and J shed 6 bases, with 15 bases lying between them. The CDR3 reads CASSQAGGGGSGELFF. The CDR3 region has the DNA TGTGCCAGCAGCCAAGCAGGGGGTGGAGGGTCCGGGGAGCTGTTTTTT.

The chain carries TRBV19 and TRBJ2-1; a possible D gene is TRBD2 (5 bases). The CDR3 is 15 amino acids. V lost 7 bases and J 0 bases, leaving 13 bases between the germline ends. In germline, CDR1 is LNHDA, CDR2 SQIVND (reference sequence). The CDR3 DNA sequence: TGTGCCAGTACCCCACGGGGTAGCTCCTACAATGAGCAGTTCTTC. As protein: CASTPRGSSYNEQFF.

This clone was found once. The rearrangement links TRBV6-5 to TRBJ1-5, with D possibly matching TRBD1 (5 bases). Germline V gives CDR1 MNHEY, CDR2 SVGAGI. With 2 bases removed from V and 3 bases from J, the gap between germline ends came to 11 bases. The CDR3 totals 15 residues. The CDR3 reads CASSYGRGHNQPQHF. CDR3 nucleotides: TGTGCCAGCAGTTACGGGCGAGGACACAATCAGCCCCAGCATTTT.

CDR3 DNA: TGTGCCACCAGTATTGGGGCGCTGCCAGATACGCAGTATTTT. It is translated as CATSIGALPDTQYF. This chain uses TRBV24-1 with TRBJ2-3, with D maybe TRBD1 (5 bases). The V and J ends lost 6 bases and 4 bases respectively, with 13 bases between them. Germline assignment: CDR1 KGHDR and CDR2 SFDVKD. This CDR3 region has 14 residues.

CDR3 in DNA: TGTGCCAGCAGCCACCGGGACTCCCCCGAGGAGCAGTACGTC. The encoded protein is CASSHRDSPEEQYV. The rearrangement joins TRBV11-3 to TRBJ2-7; D might be TRBD2 (6 bases). Trimming cost V 5 bases and J 7 bases, with 18 bases left between them. CDR1 is SGHNT and CDR2 is YENEEA in the germline V gene. The CDR3 sequence is 14 residues long.

The J gene is TRBJ2-1, the V gene TRBV6-5, with D possibly being TRBD1 (5 bases). CDR1 and CDR2 (germline): MNHEY, SVGAGI. V was clipped by 8 bases and J by 4 bases, with 12 bases between them. This CDR3 has 13 amino acids. The CDR3 is CASSYDSYNEQFF. CDR3 DNA sequence: TGTGCCAGCTCGTATGACAGTTACAATGAGCAGTTCTTC.

The genes are TRBV29-1 and TRBJ1-5; no definite D call. Germline V gene lookup returns CDR1 SQVTM and CDR2 ANQGSEA. The CDR3 has 13 amino acids. V was shortened by 4 bases and J by 5 bases, with 12 bases between the two germline ends. CDR3 in amino acids: CSVAAGADQPQHF. The CDR3 nucleotides read TGCAGCGTTGCTGCGGGAGCCGATCAGCCCCAGCATTTT.

The CDR3 nucleotides read TGTGCCAGCAGCCGCCGATCCAGGGATTACGAGCAGTACTTC. Amino acid sequence: CASSRRSRDYEQYF. The chain carries TRBV7-2 and TRBJ2-7, with D possibly matching TRBD1 (5 bases). The V end was cut by 5 bases, the J end by 4 bases, with 15 bases between. The CDR3 is made up of 14 amino acids. Germline CDR1 and CDR2: SGHTA and FQGNSA.

The chain recombines TRBV20-1 with TRBJ2-1, with D perhaps matching TRBD1 (6 bases). The CDR3 has 15 amino acids. Trimming removed 3 bases from V and 0 bases from J, with 12 bases in between. The germline V gene encodes CDR1 DFQATT and CDR2 SNEGSKA (reference sequence). CDR3 sequence: CSASGDKSSYNEQFF. In DNA form, the CDR3 reads TGCAGTGCTAGTGGGGACAAGAGCTCCTACAATGAGCAGTTCTTC.

This clone was seen repeatedly, ten times or more. The rearrangement joins TRBV12-2 to TRBJ1-1; the tabulated D call, TRBD1, remains unverified against the DNA. TRBV12-2 is a recognized pseudogene. The CDR3 consists of 15 residues. Here the CDR3 DNA reads TGTGCAAGTCGCCCCATGGTCAGGGGGGACACTGAAGCTTTCTTT. It translates to CASRPMVRGDTEAFF.

This chain uses TRBV3-1 (or the pseudogene TRBV3-2) with TRBJ1-2; no reliable D call. Germline V gene lookup returns CDR1 LGHDT and CDR2 YNNKEL (reference sequence). The CDR3 consists of 15 residues. V was pared by 0 bases and J by 4 bases, with 12 bases between. CDR3 sequence reads: CASSQDLVQLYGYTF. The CDR3 bases are TGTGCCAGCAGCCAAGATTTAGTACAGCTCTATGGCTACACCTTC.

The chain couples TRBV5-4 to TRBJ1-1; no definite D call. The V gene lost 1 base and the J gene lost 4 bases, with 8 bases spanning the gap. CDR1 is SGHNT and CDR2 is YYREEE in the germline V gene (reference sequence). CDR3 length: 13 residues. CDR3 sequence reads: CASSLWEGTEAFF. CDR3 bases: TGTGCCAGCAGCTTGTGGGAGGGCACTGAAGCTTTCTTT. Drawing the rest from reference TRBV5-4 and TRBJ1-1, the complete variable domain is ETGVTQSPTHLIKTRGQQVTLRCSSQSGHNTVSWYQQALGQGPQFIFQYYREEENGRGNFPPRFSGLQFPNYSSELNVNALELDDSALYLCASSLWEGTEAFFGQGTRLTVV.

The chain carries TRBV6-5 and TRBJ1-4; D might be TRBD1 (6 bases). Germline CDR1 MNHEY, CDR2 SVGAGI. The CDR3 runs 14 residues. V shed 5 bases and J shed 7 bases, with 14 bases lying between them. The CDR3 loop reads CASSQKNRVEKLFF. The CDR3 region has the DNA TGTGCCAGCAGTCAAAAGAACAGGGTTGAAAAACTGTTTTTT.

The genes are TRBV4-3 and TRBJ2-1, with D perhaps TRBD1 (5 bases). Trimming stripped 4 bases from V and 1 base from J, with 14 bases between. This CDR3 comprises 16 residues. Germline CDR1 and CDR2: LGHNA and YSLEER. For the CDR3, the DNA is TGCGCCAGCAGCCCGTCCCAGGGTTGGTCCTACAATGAGCAGTTCTTC. Amino acid sequence: CASSPSQGWSYNEQFF.

J is TRBJ1-1 and V is TRBV10-3, with D uncertain. Germline assignment: CDR1 ENHRY and CDR2 SYGVKD. V shed 4 bases and J shed 5 bases, with 8 bases lying between them. CDR3 size: 12 residues. The CDR3 sequence: CAISVAGTEAFF. Written as DNA, the CDR3 is TGTGCCATCAGTGTCGCGGGGACTGAAGCTTTCTTT.

CDR3 nucleotides: TGTGCCAGCAGCCCCCTTTGGGAGACCGGGGAGCTGTTTTTT. As protein: CASSPLWETGELFF. The genes are TRBV3-1 (or the pseudogene TRBV3-2) and TRBJ2-2; D is possibly TRBD2 (5 bases). V was trimmed by 4 bases and J by 5 bases, leaving 11 bases between them. The V gene's germline CDR1 is LGHDT and CDR2 YNNKEL (reference sequence). The CDR3 has 14 amino acids.